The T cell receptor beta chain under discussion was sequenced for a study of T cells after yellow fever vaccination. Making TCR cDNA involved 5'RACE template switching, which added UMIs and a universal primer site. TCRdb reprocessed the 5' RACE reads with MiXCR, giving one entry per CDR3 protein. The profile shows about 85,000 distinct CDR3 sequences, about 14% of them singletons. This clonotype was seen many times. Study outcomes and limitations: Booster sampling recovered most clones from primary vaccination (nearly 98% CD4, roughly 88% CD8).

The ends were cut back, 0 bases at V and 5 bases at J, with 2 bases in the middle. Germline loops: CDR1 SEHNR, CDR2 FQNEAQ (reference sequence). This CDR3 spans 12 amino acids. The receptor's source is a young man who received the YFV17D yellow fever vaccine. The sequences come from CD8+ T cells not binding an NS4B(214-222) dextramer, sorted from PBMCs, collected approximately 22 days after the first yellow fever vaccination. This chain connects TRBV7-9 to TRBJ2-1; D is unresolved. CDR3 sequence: CASSLADNEQFF. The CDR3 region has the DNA TGTGCCAGCAGCTTAGCGGACAATGAGCAGTTCTTC.